This TCR beta chain comes out of a study of cytomegalovirus exposure and HLA in healthy donors. Overall study findings and caveats: In vitro, a few CMV-associated chains proved specific for CMV antigens.

In the PCR, 60 Vbeta and 13 Jbeta primers were used. The assay was immunoSEQ multiplex PCR, and TCRdb's table has in-frame clones only and misses some. The sample includes 100,000 to 150,000 clones, 77% of them seen just once. This clone has a single count. Its specificity is unknown. V was clipped by 8 bases and J by 6 bases, with 11 bases between them. The CDR3 runs 11 residues. From germline, CDR1 is MNHEY and CDR2 SMNVEV (reference sequence). Sequences were obtained from PBMCs. The rearrangement links TRBV27 to TRBJ2-7; tentatively, D is TRBD2 (5 bases). The TCR originated in a woman aged 40 to 49 in good health and CMV-seropositive. CDR3 nucleotide sequence: TGTGCCAGCCAAAATGCGGGCGAGCAGTACTTC. Its protein product is CASQNAGEQYF.